The clone carrying this TCR beta chain was seen a handful of times. The antigen remains unidentified. The record originates from a study of response to subunit inactivated influenza vaccine. MiXCR, run by TCRdb on the RT-PCR reads, gives a single entry per CDR3 protein. The sample contains about 540,000 distinct CDR3 sequences, 12% to 15% of which appear only once. The V and J ends lost 1 base and 0 bases, in that order; junction bases with no gene match: 3. Germline V gene sequence: CDR1 SGHTA, CDR2 FQGNSA. The CDR3 has 16 residues. Study-wide results and caveats: Few additional T cells are recruited per seasonal influenza vaccination, authors suggested.

Here the sequenced sample was PBMCs from blood, taken 11 to 12 days after vaccination. The chain recombines TRBV7-2 with TRBJ1-3, with 7 bases aligning to TRBD1. The clonotype originates from a man aged 45-65 years who received an inactivated influenza vaccine. The CDR3 DNA sequence: TGTGCCAGCAGCTTAGTGACAGGGTTCTCTGGAAACACCATATATTTT. It codes for CASSLVTGFSGNTIYF. The full variable domain, with the rest looked up from reference TRBV7-2 and TRBJ1-3, is GAGVSQSPSNKVTEKGKDVELRCDPISGHTALYWYRQSLGQGLEFLIYFQGNSAPDKSGLPSDRFSAERTGGSVSTLTIQRTQQEDSAVYLCASSLVTGFSGNTIYFGEGSWLTVV.